Listed below are T cell receptor beta chains from one sample, sequenced in a study of blood T cell repertoires in COVID-19. Sequencing was performed with immunoSEQ multiplex PCR; in TCRdb, only in-frame clones are kept and a portion is missing. The sample includes fewer than 250,000 clones, around 84% of them seen just once. Source material: peripheral blood. All receptors derive from a man aged 55 to 70 with acute or convalescent COVID-19. Both conserved end residues are part of each CDR3. D genes are given only for firm matches. Rows give clone size only sometimes, using once, few, many, or a class for an expanded clone.

j_gene: TRBJ2-3; v_gene: TRBV4-1; abundance: NA; d_gene: NA; CDR3aa: CASSREGGYTDTQYF; CDR3nt: TGCGCCAGCAGCCGAGAGGGGGGATACACAGATACGCAGTATTTT
j_gene: TRBJ1-4; v_gene: TRBV7-2; abundance: NA; d_gene: TRBD1; CDR3aa: CASSLNPAGRGLANEKLFF; CDR3nt: TGTGCCAGCAGCTTAAACCCCGCTGGCAGGGGGCTGGCTAATGAAAAACTGTTTTTT
j_gene: TRBJ2-1; v_gene: TRBV21-1; abundance: NA; d_gene: NA; CDR3aa: CALRRGASYNEQFF; CDR3nt: TGTGCACTAAGGCGGGGGGCAAGCTACAATGAGCAGTTCTTC
j_gene: TRBJ2-5; v_gene: TRBV9; abundance: once; d_gene: NA; CDR3aa: CASSVVGSSETQYF; CDR3nt: TGTGCCAGCAGCGTAGTGGGGAGTTCCGAGACCCAGTACTTC
j_gene: TRBJ2-3; v_gene: TRBV4-2; abundance: NA; d_gene: TRBD2; CDR3aa: CASSQGLAGDTTYTDTQYF; CDR3nt: TGTGCCAGCAGCCAAGGTCTAGCGGGGGACACAACATACACAGATACGCAGTATTTT
j_gene: TRBJ1-1; v_gene: TRBV28; abundance: NA; d_gene: NA; CDR3aa: CASSLGGSMAFF; CDR3nt: TGTGCCAGCAGTTTGGGGGGGAGTATGGCTTTCTTT
j_gene: TRBJ1-6; v_gene: TRBV28; abundance: NA; d_gene: NA; CDR3aa: CASSLSTSPLHF; CDR3nt: TGTGCCAGCAGTTTATCCACATCACCCCTCCACTTT
j_gene: TRBJ2-7; v_gene: TRBV28; abundance: NA; d_gene: TRBD1; CDR3aa: CASSPAGTVAPEQYF; CDR3nt: TGTGCCAGCAGTCCAGCCGGGACAGTCGCGCCCGAGCAGTACTTC
j_gene: TRBJ2-7; v_gene: TRBV12-3/TRBV12-4; abundance: NA; d_gene: TRBD1; CDR3aa: CASSLGTGQYF; CDR3nt: TGTGCCAGCAGTTTAGGGACAGGCCAGTACTTC
j_gene: TRBJ1-5; v_gene: TRBV2; abundance: NA; d_gene: TRBD1; CDR3aa: CASSEIRTGVEPQHF; CDR3nt: TGTGCCAGCAGTGAAATAAGGACAGGCGTGGAGCCCCAGCATTTT
j_gene: TRBJ2-5; v_gene: TRBV24-1; abundance: NA; d_gene: NA; CDR3aa: CATSDPGFETQYF; CDR3nt: TGTGCCACCAGTGACCCAGGGTTTGAGACCCAGTACTTC
j_gene: TRBJ2-2; v_gene: TRBV7-3; abundance: NA; d_gene: TRBD2; CDR3aa: CASSSFGLAGNTGELFF; CDR3nt: TGTGCCAGCAGTTCGTTCGGGCTAGCGGGGAACACCGGGGAGCTGTTTTTT
j_gene: TRBJ2-3; v_gene: TRBV7-9; abundance: NA; d_gene: TRBD1; CDR3aa: CASSPGQGTDTQYF; CDR3nt: TGTGCCAGCAGCCCAGGACAGGGAACAGATACGCAGTATTTT
j_gene: TRBJ1-3; v_gene: TRBV3-1/TRBV3-2; abundance: NA; d_gene: NA; CDR3aa: CAVAPGGTSGNTIYF; CDR3nt: TGTGCCGTTGCCCCGGGGGGGACATCTGGAAACACCATATATTTT
j_gene: TRBJ1-3; v_gene: TRBV5-5; abundance: few; d_gene: TRBD1; CDR3aa: CASSLDPDRVSGNTIYF; CDR3nt: TGTGCCAGCAGCTTGGATCCGGACAGGGTCTCTGGAAACACCATATATTTT
j_gene: TRBJ1-1; v_gene: TRBV10-3; abundance: NA; d_gene: NA; CDR3aa: CAISELSPRTEAFF; CDR3nt: TGTGCCATCAGTGAGTTGAGCCCGAGGACTGAAGCTTTCTTT
j_gene: TRBJ1-1; v_gene: TRBV4-3; abundance: NA; d_gene: NA; CDR3aa: CASSQVPGNLNTEAFF; CDR3nt: TGCGCCAGCAGCCAAGTTCCGGGGAACCTGAACACTGAAGCTTTCTTT
j_gene: TRBJ2-4; v_gene: TRBV5-8; abundance: NA; d_gene: NA; CDR3aa: CASSLAMGVAKNIQYF; CDR3nt: TGTGCCAGCAGCTTGGCCATGGGCGTAGCCAAAAACATTCAGTACTTC